The T cell receptor beta chain described here comes from a study of T cell changes during pregnancy in multiple sclerosis. V lost 3 bases and J lost 0, with 12 bases in between. Germline V gene data show CDR1 as KGHSH and CDR2 as LQKENI. This CDR3 spans 16 amino acids. This clone is a singleton in its sample. This table comes from immunoSEQ multiplex PCR, and its TCRdb copy is limited to in-frame clones, with some not included. The table lists about 67,000 clones, 92% of them singletons, with less than 3% in the top ten. Sequenced here: peripheral blood, sampled in the second trimester of pregnancy. This clonotype was sampled from a female donor in good health, enrolled as a control in a pregnancy study. V and J are TRBV18 and TRBJ1-3, with a weak D call TRBD1 (5 bases). The CDR3 region is CASSPQSRDSGNTIYF. The CDR3 bases are TGTGCCAGCTCACCTCAAAGCAGGGACTCTGGAAACACCATATATTTT. Looking up the rest from reference TRBV18 and TRBJ1-3 gives the full variable domain: NAGVMQNPRHLVRRRGQEARLRCSPMKGHSHVYWYRQLPEEGLKFMVYLQKENIIDESGMPKERFSAEFPKEGPSILRIQQVVRGDSAAYFCASSPQSRDSGNTIYFGEGSWLTVV.